This is a list of T cell receptor beta chains from one sample in a study of blood T cell repertoires in COVID-19. Method: immunoSEQ multiplex PCR; TCRdb's copy keeps in-frame clones and lacks some. The table records over 75,000 clones, roughly 86% of them present only once. The sequencing input was peripheral blood. These TCRs come from a human donor in a cohort sampled during active COVID-19. The CDR3 runs from the conserved cysteine through the conserved F or W. The D gene is left open where the match is weak. Clone size appears in some rows only: once, few, many, or a class for an expanded clone.

clone_size,j_call,v_call,d_call,cdr3_aa,cdr3_nt
.,TRBJ2-1,TRBV7-9,TRBD2,CARGTSGSNEQFF,TGTGCCAGAGGGACTAGCGGGTCCAATGAGCAGTTCTTC
once,TRBJ2-1,TRBV5-1,TRBD1,CASRDRGPYNEQFF,TGCGCCAGCAGAGACAGGGGCCCCTACAATGAGCAGTTCTTC
.,TRBJ2-7,TRBV3-1/TRBV3-2,TRBD2,CASTTSGLAGEGSSYEQYF,TGTGCCAGCACCACATCCGGACTAGCGGGAGAGGGTAGCTCCTACGAGCAGTACTTC
.,TRBJ2-3,TRBV7-2,TRBD2,CASSLNAGGRGADTQYF,TGTGCCAGCAGCTTAAACGCGGGAGGGAGGGGGGCAGATACGCAGTATTTT
once,TRBJ2-1,TRBV6-5,.,CASSTELGEQFF,TGTGCCAGCAGCACGGAGTTAGGTGAGCAGTTCTTC
.,TRBJ2-1,TRBV28,TRBD1,CASSTRGSQNEQFF,TGTGCCAGCAGTACCAGGGGGTCTCAGAATGAGCAGTTCTTC
.,TRBJ2-7,TRBV11-1,TRBD2,CASSLEVAGGTEQYF,TGTGCCAGCAGCTTAGAAGTAGCGGGAGGGACCGAGCAGTACTTC
.,TRBJ2-7,TRBV7-9,.,CASSLDSGTYEQYF,TGTGCCAGCAGCTTGGACAGCGGCACCTACGAGCAGTACTTC
.,TRBJ1-1,TRBV15,.,CATGSASRGGGNTEAFF,TGTGCCACCGGATCAGCCTCTCGGGGCGGGGGGAACACTGAAGCTTTCTTT
.,TRBJ2-5,TRBV27,.,CASSTDPRGQETQYF,TGTGCCAGCAGTACAGATCCCCGGGGACAAGAGACCCAGTACTTC
.,TRBJ1-4,TRBV27,TRBD1,CASRGTGMANEKLFF,TGTGCCAGCAGGGGGACAGGGATGGCTAATGAAAAACTGTTTTTT
.,TRBJ2-6,TRBV9,.,CASEEGNSGANVLTF,TGTGCCAGCGAGGAGGGGAACTCTGGGGCCAACGTCCTGACTTTC
.,TRBJ2-7,TRBV12-3/TRBV12-4,TRBD1,CASGNRGIEQYF,TGTGCCAGCGGTAACAGGGGGATTGAGCAGTACTTC
.,TRBJ1-2,TRBV29-1,.,CSVDSGQGYGYTF,TGCAGCGTTGACTCAGGGCAGGGGTATGGCTACACCTTC
.,TRBJ2-5,TRBV5-1,.,CASSFSGLGGGETQYF,TGCGCCAGCAGCTTTAGTGGGTTGGGAGGTGGAGAGACCCAGTACTTC
.,TRBJ2-1,TRBV7-9,TRBD2,CASSIPGLAGVEQFF,TGTGCCAGCAGCATTCCGGGACTAGCGGGAGTTGAGCAGTTCTTC
once,TRBJ1-1,TRBV3-1/TRBV3-2,.,CASSQEWGVKAFF,TGTGCCAGCAGCCAAGAGTGGGGAGTCAAGGCTTTCTTT
.,TRBJ1-4,TRBV19,.,CASSTDRSSWEKLFF,TGTGCCAGTAGTACTGACAGGTCAAGCTGGGAAAAACTGTTTTTT
.,TRBJ2-3,TRBV19,TRBD1,CASSRTGTEDTQYF,TGTGCCAGTAGCCGGACAGGGACGGAAGATACGCAGTATTTT
.,TRBJ2-3,TRBV29-1,TRBD2,CSVLTSGGGDTQYF,TGCAGCGTCCTGACTAGCGGAGGGGGAGATACGCAGTATTTT
.,TRBJ2-7,TRBV11-1,TRBD2,CASSWGGTPYEQYF,TGTGCCAGCAGCTGGGGGGGGACTCCCTACGAGCAGTACTTC
.,TRBJ2-7,TRBV11-2,TRBD1,CASSQTLTGDWYEQYF,TGTGCCAGCAGTCAAACCCTGACAGGGGATTGGTACGAGCAGTACTTC
.,TRBJ2-5,TRBV7-8,.,CASSQPPGTQYF,TGTGCCAGCAGCCAACCCCCCGGGACCCAGTACTTC
.,TRBJ2-2,TRBV5-4,.,CASSLALNTGELFF,TGTGCCAGCAGCTTGGCCCTGAACACCGGGGAGCTGTTTTTT
.,TRBJ2-3,TRBV7-8,.,CASSLGGGTRTDTQYF,TGTGCCAGCAGCTTAGGAGGCGGAACCCGCACAGATACGCAGTATTTT
few,TRBJ1-6,TRBV2,.,CASSAAPGRGNSPLHF,TGTGCCAGCAGCGCTGCCCCGGGCCGGGGAAATTCACCCCTCCACTTT
medium-sized,TRBJ2-2,TRBV4-3,TRBD2,CASSQDSLAGGTANTGELFF,TGCGCCAGCAGCCAAGATTCCCTAGCGGGGGGAACAGCGAACACCGGGGAGCTGTTTTTT
.,TRBJ2-5,TRBV7-2,.,CASRPTQYQETQYF,TGTGCCAGCAGACCAACACAGTACCAAGAGACCCAGTACTTC
.,TRBJ2-5,TRBV7-2,TRBD2,CASSARVVAGLQETQYF,TGTGCCAGCAGCGCAAGGGTGGTAGCGGGGCTCCAAGAGACCCAGTACTTC
many,TRBJ2-7,TRBV2,TRBD2,CASSLAGPNYEQYF,TGTGCCAGCAGTCTAGCGGGACCTAACTACGAGCAGTACTTC
.,TRBJ2-7,TRBV6-6,.,CATGSSYEQYF,TGTGCTACGGGGAGCTCCTACGAGCAGTACTTC
.,TRBJ1-2,TRBV11-2,TRBD1,CASSLMQGATYGYTF,TGTGCCAGCAGCTTAATGCAGGGGGCAACCTATGGCTACACCTTC
.,TRBJ2-2,TRBV10-3,TRBD1,CAISATGADTGELFF,TGTGCCATCAGTGCGACAGGGGCGGACACCGGGGAGCTGTTTTTT
.,TRBJ1-1,TRBV6-5,.,CASSYSGSMNTEAFF,TGTGCCAGCAGTTACTCGGGCAGCATGAACACTGAAGCTTTCTTT
.,TRBJ2-2,TRBV24-1,.,CATSDLTTLNTGELFF,TGTGCCACCAGTGATTTGACGACTCTGAACACCGGGGAGCTGTTTTTT
.,TRBJ2-5,TRBV7-2,TRBD1,CASSLRTGAETQYF,TGTGCCAGCAGCTTACGGACAGGGGCAGAGACCCAGTACTTC
.,TRBJ2-5,TRBV10-2,TRBD2,CATGEGAGGRETQYF,TGCGCCACCGGTGAGGGGGCGGGGGGGCGAGAGACCCAGTACTTC
.,TRBJ2-7,TRBV24-1,TRBD2,CATSDLRATGTSGQTYEQYF,TGTGCCACCAGTGATTTGCGGGCCACCGGGACTAGCGGGCAGACCTACGAGCAGTACTTC
.,TRBJ1-5,TRBV6-5,.,CASSYASLGAQHF,TGTGCCAGCAGTTATGCTTCCTTAGGGGCCCAGCATTTT
.,TRBJ2-5,TRBV19,.,CASALGLALETQYF,TGTGCCAGCGCCCTCGGTCTAGCGTTGGAGACCCAGTACTTC
.,TRBJ2-3,TRBV6-5,TRBD2,CATQELAGVEDTQYF,TGTGCCACCCAGGAACTAGCGGGAGTGGAAGATACGCAGTATTTT
.,TRBJ2-3,TRBV24-1,.,CATSEGLGRGRTDTQYF,TGTGCCACCAGTGAGGGGTTGGGGCGGGGGCGCACAGATACGCAGTATTTT
.,TRBJ1-4,TRBV6-6,TRBD1,CASRTPGGEKLFF,TGTGCCAGCAGGACACCAGGGGGTGAAAAACTGTTTTTT
.,TRBJ2-2,TRBV21-1,.,CASKWGLAGLSTGELFF,TGTGCCAGCAAATGGGGACTAGCGGGGCTATCCACCGGGGAGCTGTTTTTT
.,TRBJ2-2,TRBV12-3/TRBV12-4,.,CASSLQGTGELFF,TGTGCCAGCAGTTTACAGGGCACCGGGGAGCTGTTTTTT
.,TRBJ2-2,TRBV6-5,.,CASSYSSGYTGELFF,TGTGCCAGCAGTTACTCGTCCGGGTACACCGGGGAGCTGTTTTTT
.,TRBJ1-1,TRBV18,.,CASSLRPGAGGTEAFF,TGTGCCAGCTCACTGAGGCCGGGAGCCGGGGGCACTGAAGCTTTCTTT
.,TRBJ2-7,TRBV12-2,.,CASRIPLSEQYF,TGTGCAAGTCGGATCCCCCTTAGCGAGCAGTACTTC
.,TRBJ2-1,TRBV5-4,.,CASSYLMGVGNEQFF,TGTGCCAGCAGCTATCTAATGGGAGTAGGCAATGAGCAGTTCTTC
.,TRBJ1-4,TRBV19,TRBD1,CASSGQGGNYEKLFF,TGTGCCAGTAGTGGACAGGGTGGGAATTATGAAAAACTGTTTTTT
once,TRBJ1-1,TRBV27,.,CASRPSRGTEAFF,TGTGCCAGCAGGCCTAGTAGGGGAACTGAAGCTTTCTTT
.,TRBJ2-1,TRBV9,TRBD2,CASSPREGRDNEQFF,TGTGCCAGCAGCCCCCGGGAAGGGAGGGACAATGAGCAGTTCTTC
.,TRBJ1-4,TRBV7-2,TRBD1,CASSLGRGPTNEKLFF,TGTGCCAGCAGCTTAGGCAGGGGGCCAACTAATGAAAAACTGTTTTTT
.,TRBJ1-1,TRBV28,.,CASSFPDTQEAFF,TGTGCCAGCAGTTTCCCCGACACCCAAGAGGCTTTCTTT
.,TRBJ1-1,TRBV19,.,CGSGSEMNTEAFF,TGCGGTTCGGGATCCGAAATGAACACTGAAGCTTTCTTT
.,TRBJ1-2,TRBV7-9,.,CASSLVETHYGYTF,TGTGCCAGCAGCTTAGTGGAGACTCACTATGGCTACACCTTC
.,TRBJ2-7,TRBV6-5,.,CASSSPAGTNEQYF,TGTGCCAGCAGTTCTCCCGCGGGCACTAACGAGCAGTACTTC
.,TRBJ1-5,TRBV4-3,.,CASSHSLGGNGNQPQHF,TGCGCCAGCAGCCATTCCTTAGGAGGGAATGGCAATCAGCCCCAGCATTTT
.,TRBJ2-3,TRBV3-1/TRBV3-2,TRBD1,CASSRTTGAYTDTQYF,TGTGCCAGCAGCCGGACGACAGGGGCCTACACAGATACGCAGTATTTT
once,TRBJ1-4,TRBV4-3,.,CASSQDWGATNEKLFF,TGCGCCAGCAGCCAAGATTGGGGAGCAACTAATGAAAAACTGTTTTTT